This TCR beta chain was documented in a study of cytomegalovirus exposure and HLA in healthy donors. Study-level results: Per a prior analysis, the majority of TCR beta V segments were productive roughly 90% or roughly 30% of the time. Common viral pathogens seemed to be connected with several of the most significant clusters, according to a later analysis.

This clone was seen a few times. Its antigen is still unknown. Primers included in the PCR were 60 Vbeta and 13 Jbeta primers. Libraries were prepared by immunoSEQ multiplex PCR; TCRdb keeps only in-frame clonotypes and omits some of them. The sample includes under 250,000 clones, around 82% of them seen just once. The germline CDR1 and CDR2 sequences are MNHNS and SASEGT. The CDR3 contains 14 residues. Between the trimmed V and J ends, which lost 4 bases and 4 bases, there was a span of 13 bases. This chain joins TRBV6-1 and TRBJ1-1; D is possibly TRBD1 (6 bases). This clonotype was sampled from a woman in her 30s in good health and CMV-seronegative. What was sequenced was PBMCs. The CDR3 nucleotides read TGTGCCAGCAGTGTCGGGGGGCCATTCACTGAAGCTTTCTTT. This sequence encodes CASSVGGPFTEAFF.